Shown below are 32 T cell receptor beta chains from a single sample sequenced in a study of shared T cell receptors in the human thymus. Sequencing used immunoSEQ multiplex PCR; TCRdb keeps in-frame clones, though not all of them. Among almost 550,000 clones listed, 70% to 80% were seen once. This same sample was also part of a study on human thymus T cells.

The source material was thymocytes. The receptors shown here come from a boy in the first two years of life with a congenital heart defect.

The J gene is TRBJ2-3, the V gene TRBV5-1, with D possibly matching TRBD2 (6 bases). Germline CDR1 reads SGHRS; CDR2 reads YFSETQ. V lost 0 bases and J lost 2, with 19 bases in between. The CDR3 sequence is 18 residues long. The CDR3 loop reads CASSLDGSGGPFTDTQYF. The CDR3 nucleotides are TGCGCCAGCAGCTTGGATGGTAGCGGAGGCCCGTTCACAGATACGCAGTATTTT.

The chain combines TRBV19 with TRBJ1-5; 7 bases line up with TRBD1. CDR1 is LNHDA and CDR2 is SQIVND in the germline V gene (reference sequence). This CDR3 is built from 20 residues. J gave up 4 bases and V 3 bases, and 21 bases lay outside the gene matches. The CDR3 DNA reads as TGTGCCAGTAGTATTGGGGTCCGGGACAGATTACGTCCCCGAAATCAGCCCCAGCATTTT. Amino acids: CASSIGVRDRLRPRNQPQHF.

The genes are TRBV27 and TRBJ2-1, with TRBD1 matching over 10 bases. This CDR3 comprises 14 residues. Unmatched junction bases numbered 4, after V lost 4 bases and J lost 7 bases. The germline V gene has CDR1 MNHEY and CDR2 SMNVEV (reference sequence). As DNA, the CDR3 is TGTGCCAGCAGTTGGGACAGGGGATGGAATGAGCAGTTCTTC. This translates into CASSWDRGWNEQFF.

The chain recombines TRBV27 with TRBJ1-1; possible D gene TRBD1, 6 bases. CDR3 length equals 17 residues. The germline CDR1 and CDR2 sequences are MNHEY and SMNVEV (reference sequence). Trimming took off 5 bases at V and 5 bases at J, with 24 bases between the two ends. The CDR3 DNA sequence: TGTGCCAGCAGTCCGACACAGGGTGCCCCCTTTGGGACTGAAGCTTTCTTT. Protein: CASSPTQGAPFGTEAFF.

This chain joins TRBV6-5 and TRBJ1-5, with D unresolved. Germline V CDR1 and CDR2: MNHEY, SVGAGI. CDR3 length equals 15 residues. V was shortened by 2 bases and J by 6 bases, with 14 bases between the two germline ends. The CDR3 loop reads CASSYTADNGQPQHF. CDR3 DNA sequence: TGTGCCAGCAGTTACACAGCAGATAATGGTCAGCCCCAGCATTTT.

The V and J genes are TRBV7-2 and TRBJ1-1, with TRBD1 matching 8 bases. The CDR3 runs 15 residues. CDR1 SGHTA and CDR2 FQGNSA come from the germline V gene. Germline trimming cut 5 bases from V and 4 bases from J; bases unmatched to any gene: 9. CDR3 amino acids: CASSDLDRAATEAFF. As DNA, the CDR3 is TGTGCCAGCAGCGATTTGGACAGGGCTGCCACTGAAGCTTTCTTT.

The chain employs TRBV6-1 and TRBJ2-1; 13 positions match TRBD2. This CDR3 spans 19 amino acids. V trimming: 2 bases; J trimming: 3 bases; junction bases outside the gene matches: 10. The germline V gene encodes CDR1 MNHNS and CDR2 SASEGT. In nucleotides, the CDR3 is TGTGCCAGCAGTGAAAGAGGGACTAGCGGGACATCCCTCTACAATGAGCAGTTCTTC. Translating gives CASSERGTSGTSLYNEQFF.

The chain is built from TRBV13 and TRBJ1-2; perhaps TRBD1 as D (6 bases). CDR3 size: 15 residues. The germline CDR1 and CDR2 sequences are PRHDT and FYEKMQ (reference sequence). Deletions cut 5 bases from V and 4 bases from J, with 17 bases between. The CDR3 protein is CASSPQPDRTYGYTF. Written as DNA, the CDR3 is TGTGCCAGCAGCCCCCAACCCGACAGGACCTATGGCTACACCTTC. Looking up the rest from reference TRBV13 and TRBJ1-2 gives the full variable domain: AAGVIQSPRHLIKEKRETATLKCYPIPRHDTVYWYQQGPGQDPQFLISFYEKMQSDKGSIPDRFSAQQFSDYHSELNMSSLELGDSALYFCASSPQPDRTYGYTFGSGTRLTVV.

CDR3 sequence (DNA): TGTGCCAGCAGTACGAGGGGGTCGGGGCATGAAAAACTGTTTTTT. Amino acid sequence: CASSTRGSGHEKLFF. The chain combines TRBV28 with TRBJ1-4, with D possibly TRBD1 on 6 matching bases. V was trimmed by 5 bases and J by 6 bases, leaving 16 bases between them. Germline CDR1 MDHEN, CDR2 SYDVKM. The CDR3 runs 15 residues.

The chain has TRBV11-3 and TRBJ2-7, with 10 bases aligning to TRBD2. Germline CDR1 and CDR2: SGHNT and YENEEA. The CDR3 sequence is 16 residues long. V gave up 5 bases and J gave up 5 bases; unmatched junction bases: 12. The CDR3 reads CASSPPPSGSTHEQYF. DNA for the CDR3: TGTGCCAGCAGCCCCCCCCCTAGCGGGAGTACCCACGAGCAGTACTTC.

The V and J genes are TRBV7-2 and TRBJ2-7, with 10 bases that match TRBD2. CDR1 is SGHTA and CDR2 is FQGNSA in the germline V gene. The J segment lost 4 bases and the V segment lost 3 bases, leaving 9 bases of the junction unmatched. This CDR3 region has 16 residues. Here the CDR3 reads CASSLGRTSGTYEQYF. CDR3 DNA sequence: TGTGCCAGCAGCTTGGGGAGGACTAGCGGAACATACGAGCAGTACTTC.

This clone was counted only a few times. CDR3 amino acids: CSVATGDTEAFF. As DNA, the CDR3 is TGCAGCGTTGCCACAGGTGATACTGAAGCTTTCTTT. The rearrangement uses TRBV29-1 and TRBJ1-1, with D possibly being TRBD1 (5 bases). The length of the CDR3 is 12 residues. The germline CDR1 and CDR2 sequences are SQVTM and ANQGSEA. The V end lost 4 bases, the J end lost 5 bases, and 11 bases lay between the germline ends.

The chain uses TRBV4-3 and TRBJ2-5; 9 bases are a match to TRBD1. Germline loops: CDR1 LGHNA, CDR2 YSLEER. This CDR3 region has 18 residues. The V segment lost 0 bases and the J segment 4 bases; nucleotides outside the gene matches: 12. The DNA of the CDR3 is TGCGCCAGCAGCCAAGATTTAGTGGGACAGGGAAACGTAGAGACCCAGTACTTC. Its protein is CASSQDLVGQGNVETQYF.

This sequence joins TRBV27 and TRBJ2-1; TRBD2 aligns across 12 bases. CDR3 length equals 17 residues. The V gene end was trimmed by 5 bases and the J gene end by 4 bases; junction bases not matched to a gene: 9. Germline V gene sequence: CDR1 MNHEY, CDR2 SMNVEV (reference sequence). This chain's CDR3 is CASSPLAGGQKYNEQFF. Written as DNA, the CDR3 is TGTGCCAGCAGTCCTCTAGCGGGAGGGCAAAAATACAATGAGCAGTTCTTC.

The chain uses TRBV5-1 and TRBJ1-1, with D possibly matching TRBD1 (5 bases). V lost 1 base to trimming and J lost 5 bases, with 27 bases between them. This CDR3 is 19 amino acids long. Germline CDR1 reads SGHRS; CDR2 reads YFSETQ. The CDR3 spells CASSLPPRGLSDSGTEAFF. The CDR3 DNA follows: TGCGCCAGCAGCTTGCCACCGAGGGGACTATCCGATTCAGGGACTGAAGCTTTCTTT.

This sequence joins TRBV21-1 and TRBJ2-5; TRBD1, the table's D call, lacks a check against the DNA. The better agreement between TRBJ2-7 and the DNA end casts doubt on the J call. TRBV21-1 constitutes a pseudogene. CDR3 length: 18 residues. CDR3 DNA: TGTGCCAGCAGCAAAGAAAGGACCGCGTGGACAGGAGTCTACGAGCAGTACTTC. Amino acids: CASSKERTAWTGVYEQYF.

The chain couples TRBV30 to TRBJ1-1; D is possibly TRBD1 (5 bases). V was pared by 5 bases and J by 4 bases, with 23 bases between. Germline CDR1 and CDR2: GTSNPN and SVGIG (reference sequence). This CDR3 has 16 amino acids. The CDR3 bases are TGTGCCTGGGTACTCCTCACCCCTTGGGGGGGCACTGAAGCTTTCTTT. Translation: CAWVLLTPWGGTEAFF.

The rearrangement joins TRBV4-2 to TRBJ2-1; 9 bases are shared with TRBD2. The trim removed 0 bases at V and 7 bases at J, leaving 4 bases unmatched. Germline loops: CDR1 LGHNA, CDR2 YNFKEQ. This CDR3 contains 15 residues. The CDR3 here is CASSQDGAGGNEQFF. CDR3 DNA sequence: TGTGCCAGCAGCCAAGACGGAGCGGGAGGAAATGAGCAGTTCTTC.

This clone appeared a few times. The V call is TRBV5-6, the J call TRBJ2-2; 7 bases match TRBD1. V lost 4 bases, J lost 8 bases, and 8 bases stayed unmatched. Germline V gene lookup returns CDR1 SGHDT and CDR2 YYEEEE. The CDR3 spans 14 residues. The CDR3 spells CASSARQGSGELFF. CDR3 nucleotides: TGTGCCAGCAGCGCGAGACAGGGCTCGGGGGAGCTGTTTTTT.

This rearrangement joins TRBV11-2 to TRBJ2-7, with 9 bases matching TRBD2. There are 14 residues in the CDR3. The V gene's germline CDR1 is SGHAT and CDR2 FQNNGV. Losses at the gene ends were 3 bases for V and 4 bases for J; bases not matched to a gene: 4. CDR3 region: CASSFSGSVYEQYF. The DNA of the CDR3 is TGTGCCAGCAGCTTTAGCGGGAGCGTTTACGAGCAGTACTTC.

The chain combines TRBV5-1 with TRBJ2-7; D is possibly TRBD1 (6 bases). Trimming took off 1 base at V and 0 bases at J, with 11 bases between the two ends. Germline CDR1 reads SGHRS; CDR2 reads YFSETQ. CDR3 length: 15 amino acids. The chain's CDR3 is CASSLLGQSSYEQYF. The CDR3 bases are TGCGCCAGCAGCTTGCTCGGACAGAGCTCCTACGAGCAGTACTTC.

The chain carries TRBV6-7 and TRBJ2-7; 10 nucleotides match TRBD2. TRBV6-7 is given ORF status, its function remaining uncertain. V was pared by 5 bases and J by 2 bases, with 6 bases of the junction left unmatched. There are 15 residues in the CDR3. The CDR3 protein is CASSPPTSGPYEQYF. The CDR3 DNA is TGTGCCAGCAGTCCTCCGACTAGCGGGCCCTACGAGCAGTACTTC.

There are a few counts of this clone. The sample holds other DNA sequences that translate to the same CDR3. This chain connects TRBV28 to TRBJ2-1, with 7 bases aligning to TRBD2. This CDR3 has 16 amino acids. V dropped 3 bases and J dropped 2; count of bases not matched to a gene: 7. The germline gives CDR1 MDHEN, CDR2 SYDVKM. CDR3 DNA: TGTGCCAGCAGTTTCCGACTAGCAGGACCCTACAATGAGCAGTTCTTC. This encodes CASSFRLAGPYNEQFF.

The genes are TRBV11-3 and TRBJ2-7, with a weak D call TRBD1 (8 bases). Germline V gene sequence: CDR1 SGHNT, CDR2 YENEEA. The V gene lost 5 bases and the J gene lost 2 bases, with 16 bases spanning the gap. The CDR3 loop spans 15 amino acids. The CDR3: CASSPRGTGPYEQYF. CDR3 coding DNA: TGTGCCAGCAGCCCGCGGGGGACAGGACCCTACGAGCAGTACTTC.

The rearrangement joins TRBV28 to TRBJ2-3; 9 bases fit TRBD2. Trimming at V came to 1 base and at J to 5 bases, leaving 10 bases not matched to a gene. This CDR3 is 17 amino acids long. CDR1 is MDHEN, CDR2 SYDVKM, per germline. CDR3 in DNA: TGTGCCAGCAGTTTATCTGGGCTAGCGGGAAAGGTAGATACGCAGTATTTT. It is translated as CASSLSGLAGKVDTQYF. The variable domain in full, with the rest retrieved from reference TRBV28 and TRBJ2-3, is DVKVTQSSRYLVKRTGEKVFLECVQDMDHENMFWYRQDPGLGLRLIYFSYDVKMKEKGDIPEGYSVSREKKERFSLILESASTNQTSMYLCASSLSGLAGKVDTQYFGPGTRLTVL.

The chain's CDR3 is CASSDGRGRGSTEAFF. The CDR3 region has the DNA TGTGCCAGCAGTGATGGGCGGGGGCGAGGTAGCACTGAAGCTTTCTTT. The gene calls are TRBV6-1 and TRBJ1-1; maybe TRBD1 (6 bases). Germline lookup yields CDR1 MNHNS and CDR2 SASEGT. The V end lost 3 bases, the J end lost 4 bases, and 18 bases lay between the germline ends. The CDR3 totals 16 residues.

The chain employs TRBV7-9 and TRBJ1-4; D not resolved. The germline V gene has CDR1 SEHNR and CDR2 FQNEAQ (reference sequence). The V gene lost 0 bases and the J gene lost 3 bases, with 11 bases spanning the gap. The CDR3 consists of 16 residues. The CDR3 sequence: CASSLANGGPNEKLFF. The CDR3 DNA reads as TGTGCCAGCAGCTTAGCCAATGGAGGGCCTAATGAAAAACTGTTTTTT.

CDR3 sequence: CATYEGRADTQYF. The CDR3 DNA is TGTGCCACATACGAGGGCCGGGCGGATACGCAGTATTTT. The rearrangement links TRBV25-1 to TRBJ2-3, with a tentative D call TRBD2 (5 bases). CDR1 is MGHDK and CDR2 is SYGVNS in the germline V gene. V was shortened by 10 bases and J by 6 bases, with 17 bases between the two germline ends. The CDR3 is made up of 13 amino acids.

The V gene is TRBV28, the J gene TRBJ1-3, with 7 bases fitting TRBD1. The CDR3 spans 15 residues. V trimming: 11 bases; J trimming: 0 bases; junction bases outside the gene matches: 10. Germline V lookup: CDR1 MDHEN, CDR2 SYDVKM. Written as DNA, the CDR3 is TGTGCCGCGGGACAGATCAAGATCTCTGGAAACACCATATATTTT. Its protein product is CAAGQIKISGNTIYF. The whole variable domain, remainder taken from reference TRBV28 and TRBJ1-3, is DVKVTQSSRYLVKRTGEKVFLECVQDMDHENMFWYRQDPGLGLRLIYFSYDVKMKEKGDIPEGYSVSREKKERFSLILESASTNQTSMYLCAAGQIKISGNTIYFGEGSWLTVV.

V and J are TRBV4-1 and TRBJ2-5, with D unresolved. With the DNA end fitting TRBJ2-7 better, the J assignment may be wrong. From germline, CDR1 is MGHRA and CDR2 YSYEKL. The CDR3 sequence is 18 residues long. As DNA, the CDR3 is TGCGCCAGCAGCCAAGTATCCACTAAACACTTTCCATCCTACGAGCAGTACTTC. Encoded protein: CASSQVSTKHFPSYEQYF.

The chain is built from TRBV4-3 and TRBJ2-7; 9 bases are a match to TRBD2. The CDR3 extends over 15 amino acids. Germline trimming cut 4 bases from V and 1 base from J; bases unmatched to any gene: 5. CDR1 and CDR2 from the germline V gene are LGHNA and YSLEER. The CDR3 sequence is CASSPTSGPSYEQYF. Written as DNA, the CDR3 is TGCGCCAGCAGCCCAACTAGCGGGCCTTCCTACGAGCAGTACTTC.

V gene TRBV5-4 combines with J gene TRBJ2-5; 13 bases line up with TRBD2. Trimming cost V 4 bases and J 4 bases; bases outside gene matches: 7. This CDR3 comprises 16 residues. Germline CDR1 and CDR2: SGHNT and YYREEE (reference sequence). The CDR3 region has the DNA TGTGCCAGCAGCCCCGGACTAGCGGGAGACCCAGAGACCCAGTACTTC. This translates into CASSPGLAGDPETQYF.